This TCR beta chain originates from a study of blood T cell repertoires in COVID-19. The data were produced by immunoSEQ multiplex PCR, yet TCRdb's version contains in-frame clones alone and is incomplete. The sample gives roughly 140,000 clones, roughly 79% of which show up once; around 1.8% is in the top ten. V dropped 4 bases and J dropped 6; count of bases not matched to a gene: 11. This CDR3 comprises 15 residues. Germline-derived CDR1 and CDR2 are LGHDT and YNNKEL (reference sequence). Material for sequencing was peripheral blood. The V call is TRBV3-1 (or the pseudogene TRBV3-2), the J call TRBJ2-7, with TRBD1 matching over 8 bases. This clonotype was obtained from a woman aged 55-70 years with acute or convalescent COVID-19. The CDR3 here is CASSPLFGQGGEQYF. The DNA for the CDR3 is TGTGCCAGCAGCCCACTTTTCGGACAGGGAGGCGAGCAGTACTTC.